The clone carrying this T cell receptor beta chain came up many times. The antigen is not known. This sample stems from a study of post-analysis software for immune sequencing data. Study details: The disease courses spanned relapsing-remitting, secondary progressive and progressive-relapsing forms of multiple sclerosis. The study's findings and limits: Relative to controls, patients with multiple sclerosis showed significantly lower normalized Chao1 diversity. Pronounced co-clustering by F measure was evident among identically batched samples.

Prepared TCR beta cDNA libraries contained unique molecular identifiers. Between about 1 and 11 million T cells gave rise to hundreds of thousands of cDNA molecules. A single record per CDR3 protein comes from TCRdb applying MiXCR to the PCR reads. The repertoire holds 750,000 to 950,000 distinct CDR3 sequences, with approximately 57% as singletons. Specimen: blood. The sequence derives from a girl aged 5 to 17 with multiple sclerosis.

CDR3 coding DNA: TGTGCCAGCAGCGTAGCTGCGGGAGGGCCCACAGATACGCAGTATTTT. Its protein product is CASSVAAGGPTDTQYF. J is TRBJ2-3 and V is TRBV9, with 9 bases lining up with TRBD2. CDR3 length: 16 amino acids. Germline V lookup: CDR1 SGDLS, CDR2 YYNGEE. V lost 0 bases to trimming and J lost 2 bases; unmatched junction nucleotides: 4.